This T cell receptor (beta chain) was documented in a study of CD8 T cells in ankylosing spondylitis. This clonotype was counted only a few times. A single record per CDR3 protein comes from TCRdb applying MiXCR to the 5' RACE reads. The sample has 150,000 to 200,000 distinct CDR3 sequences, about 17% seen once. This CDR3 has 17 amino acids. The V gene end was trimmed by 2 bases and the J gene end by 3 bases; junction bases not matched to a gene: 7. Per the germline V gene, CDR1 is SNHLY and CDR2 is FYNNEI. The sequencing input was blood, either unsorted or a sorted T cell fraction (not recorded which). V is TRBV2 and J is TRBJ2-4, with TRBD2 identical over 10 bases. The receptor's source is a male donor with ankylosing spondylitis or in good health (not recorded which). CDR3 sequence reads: CASSELAAGGLKNIQYF. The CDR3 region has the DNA TGTGCCAGCAGTGAATTGGCAGCGGGAGGGCTCAAAAACATTCAGTACTTC.